These T cell receptor beta chains were read from a single sample in a study of OX40 agonist ivuxolimab in advanced cancers. TCRdb keeps only in-frame clones here, not all; method: immunoSEQ multiplex PCR. The sample lists approximately 70,000 clones, approximately 90% seen once, with 0.4% to 0.5% in the top ten. The sample consisted of CD4+ or CD8+ T cells sorted from blood, taken in a trial of the OX40 agonist ivuxolimab. The receptors were gathered from an adult with an advanced solid tumor such as melanoma, head and neck, liver or kidney cancer. Each CDR3 is given with its conserved first and last residue. The D gene is left open where the match is weak. Only some rows state a clone size, as once, few, many or a class for expanded clones.

V gene,clone size,J gene,D gene,CDR3 DNA,CDR3 protein
TRBV9,few,TRBJ2-3,-,TGTGCCAGCAGCGTAGATCCCCGCACAGATACGCAGTATTTT,CASSVDPRTDTQYF
TRBV25-1,-,TRBJ1-4,-,TGTGCCAGCAGCCTTGGAGGGGCAGGGGAAGAAAAACTGTTTTTT,CASSLGGAGEEKLFF
TRBV7-8,-,TRBJ2-7,-,TGTGCCAGCAGCTACACACGAAACAACAGGGCGGTGTTCTACGAGCAGTACTTC,CASSYTRNNRAVFYEQYF
TRBV11-3,-,TRBJ2-5,-,TGTGCCAGCAGCCAACAGGGAATCTATTGGGAGACCCAGTACTTC,CASSQQGIYWETQYF
TRBV19,-,TRBJ2-7,-,TGTGCCAGTAGTACGTTTCGGTCTCCCACCATGGGCGAGCAGTACTTC,CASSTFRSPTMGEQYF
TRBV29-1,-,TRBJ2-5,-,TGCAGCGCCCGACGGGGGCAAGAGACCCAGTACTTC,CSARRGQETQYF
TRBV6-4,-,TRBJ1-1,TRBD1,TGTGCCAGCAGACGGGACAGGGGGACGGCTGAAGCTTTCTTT,CASRRDRGTAEAFF
TRBV6-1,-,TRBJ1-2,TRBD1,TGTGCCAGCACTAAACCGGCGGGACAGGGGGGCTACACCTTC,CASTKPAGQGGYTF
TRBV11-2,-,TRBJ2-7,TRBD1,TGTGCCAGCAGCTTAGGACAGGGTTCCCACGAGCAGTACTTC,CASSLGQGSHEQYF
TRBV9,once,TRBJ2-6,TRBD1,TGTGCCAGCGGGACAGGCGAATCTGGGGCCAACGTCCTGACTTTC,CASGTGESGANVLTF
TRBV30,-,TRBJ2-3,TRBD2,TGTGCCTGGAGTCGACTAGCAGCTAGCACAGATACGCAGTATTTT,CAWSRLAASTDTQYF
TRBV14,once,TRBJ2-2,-,TGTGCCAGCAGCCAAGATCTAAGCTTCACCGGGGAGCTGTTTTTT,CASSQDLSFTGELFF
TRBV19,-,TRBJ2-5,-,TGTGCCAGTAGTAGGGAAAAATCCCAAGAGACCCAGTACTTC,CASSREKSQETQYF
TRBV28,few,TRBJ1-5,-,TGTGCCAGCAGTGGTCCAGCGATTAGCAATCAGCCCCAGCATTTT,CASSGPAISNQPQHF
TRBV11-3,-,TRBJ2-1,-,TGTGCCAGCAGCTCCCAGGGATGGGAGCAGTTCTTC,CASSSQGWEQFF
TRBV6-6,-,TRBJ1-1,-,TGTGCCAGCAGTTACCATGATGGCGCGGGGAACACTGAAGCTTTCTTT,CASSYHDGAGNTEAFF
TRBV2,-,TRBJ2-1,-,TGTGCCAGCAGTAGCGGAAACTCCTACAATGAGCAGTTCTTC,CASSSGNSYNEQFF
TRBV10-3,-,TRBJ2-6,-,TGTGCCATCAGTGGTTTCTCTGGGGCCAACGTCCTGACTTTC,CAISGFSGANVLTF
TRBV5-1,-,TRBJ2-7,-,TGCGCCAGCAGCTTGGCCGGGGCCCCCGAGCAGTACTTC,CASSLAGAPEQYF
TRBV19,-,TRBJ1-2,-,TGTGCCAGTGGAGACCCTCCGGGCGCTAACTATGGCTACACCTTC,CASGDPPGANYGYTF
TRBV19,few,TRBJ2-1,TRBD2,TGTGCCAGTAGTTCCCAACCACTAGCGAACAATGAGCAGTTCTTC,CASSSQPLANNEQFF
TRBV29-1,-,TRBJ2-7,TRBD1,TGCAGCGTTGAAGGGACAGGGAACGAGCAGTACTTC,CSVEGTGNEQYF
TRBV4-1,-,TRBJ1-5,-,TGCGCCAGCAGCCAAGAAACGGGGGTTACTAGCAATCAGCCCCAGCATTTT,CASSQETGVTSNQPQHF
TRBV27,-,TRBJ1-1,-,TGTGCCAGCAGGGGGTGGGGGCGAGATACTGAAGCTTTCTTT,CASRGWGRDTEAFF
TRBV11-3,-,TRBJ2-7,TRBD2,TGTGCCAGCAGCTTAGGGAGCGGGAGGGCATACGAGCAGTACTTC,CASSLGSGRAYEQYF
TRBV29-1,-,TRBJ2-2,TRBD1,TGCAGCGTCCGGGACAGGACTCTAACCGGGGAGCTGTTTTTT,CSVRDRTLTGELFF
TRBV7-9,-,TRBJ2-3,-,TGTGCCAGCAGCCGGGATCACACAGATACGCAGTATTTT,CASSRDHTDTQYF
TRBV27,-,TRBJ2-7,TRBD1,TGTGCCAGCAGTTTAGGTCGTGGGGACAGGGGGCTCGTGGAAGAGCAGTACTTC,CASSLGRGDRGLVEEQYF
TRBV11-3,-,TRBJ1-1,-,TGTGCCAGCAGCTTAGATGGGGGGCGTCGGACTGAAGCTTTCTTT,CASSLDGGRRTEAFF
TRBV6-1,-,TRBJ2-3,TRBD2,TGTGCCAGCCAATCCGGCGGGAGTAATACAGATACGCAGTATTTT,CASQSGGSNTDTQYF
TRBV10-1,-,TRBJ2-7,TRBD2,TGCGCCAGCAGTGAGGGGACTAGCGGCTACGAGCAGTACTTC,CASSEGTSGYEQYF
TRBV19,-,TRBJ1-5,-,TGTGCCAGCAAACCGACGAGAGGGCACAGTCAGCCCCAGCATTTT,CASKPTRGHSQPQHF
TRBV19,-,TRBJ2-1,TRBD2,TGTGCCAGTAGTATAGCCAGCGGGAGCTCCTATGTCTACAATGAGCAGTTCTTC,CASSIASGSSYVYNEQFF
TRBV5-1,-,TRBJ2-7,-,TGCGCCAGCTCAAGGGGGAACGAGCAGTACTTC,CASSRGNEQYF
TRBV19,-,TRBJ2-7,-,TGTGCCAGTAGAAAAACCGGGCTATACGAGCAGTACTTC,CASRKTGLYEQYF
TRBV27,-,TRBJ1-5,TRBD1,TGTGCCAGCAGTTTATCGCAGGGGGTCCCTTTGCAGCCCCAGCATTTT,CASSLSQGVPLQPQHF
TRBV10-1,-,TRBJ2-7,-,TGCGCCAGCAGTGGATACGGAACCTACGAGCAGTACTTC,CASSGYGTYEQYF
TRBV19,few,TRBJ1-5,-,TGTGCCAGTAGTACCCGGGACGGTCCCTGGCCCCAGCATTTT,CASSTRDGPWPQHF
TRBV6-1,-,TRBJ2-7,-,TGTGCCAGCACTCCGACTAGTTACGAGCAGTACTTC,CASTPTSYEQYF
TRBV21-1,-,TRBJ1-4,-,TGTGCCAGCAGCAAAAAAGGTAGGAATGAAAAACTGTTTTTT,CASSKKGRNEKLFF